This TCR beta chain was recorded in a study of shared clonotypes between healthy human individuals. To note about this clone: Antigen: not known.

The authors split each subset's genomic DNA evenly across several immunoSEQ plates. In the original workflow: ImmunoSEQ junction-only sequences lacked quality scores, so their filtering differed. Clones were sequenced by immunoSEQ multiplex PCR, and TCRdb holds only the in-frame ones, with some missing. From that table come the V and J calls and clone size; the DNA was used to work out D and trimming. This table holds 180,000 or so clones, over 85% found once. Overall study findings and caveats: Roughly 5% of naive CD4 clonotypes were common to a handful of donors.

There are 15 residues in the CDR3. Germline CDR1 MDHEN, CDR2 SYDVKM. Deletions cut 6 bases from V and 7 bases from J, with 19 bases between. The genes are TRBV28 and TRBJ2-1; D remains ambiguous. The sequenced sample consisted of naive CD4+ T cells sorted from blood. Subset denoted: CD45RA+ positively selected. The TCR comes from a woman aged 25-40 years in good health. The DNA of the CDR3 is TGTGCCAGCAGCTCCCCGGCCTCAATTCTGAATGAGCAGTTCTTC. Its protein is CASSSPASILNEQFF. The variable domain in full, completed from reference TRBV28 and TRBJ2-1, reads DVKVTQSSRYLVKRTGEKVFLECVQDMDHENMFWYRQDPGLGLRLIYFSYDVKMKEKGDIPEGYSVSREKKERFSLILESASTNQTSMYLCASSSPASILNEQFFGPGTRLTVL.